These T cell receptor beta chains were read from a single sample in a study of control samples from healthy donors and cancer patients. Clones were read by immunoSEQ multiplex PCR, and TCRdb kept only the in-frame ones, dropping some. The sample gives 70,000 to 85,000 clones, 84% of which show up once; 11% is in the top ten. Input material: PBMCs. These receptors were taken from a man between 60 and 70 years old with head and neck cancer. CDR3s include the opening cysteine and the closing phenylalanine or tryptophan. Each record gives: J gene, V gene, D gene, clone size, CDR3 protein, CDR3 DNA. D genes are given only for firm matches. Clone size is shown for a subset of rows, as once, few, many or a class of expanded clone.

j_gene: TRBJ2-1; v_gene: TRBV2; d_gene: TRBD2; abundance: once; CDR3aa: CASSRQAGGGDEQFF; CDR3nt: TGTGCCAGCAGTCGGCAAGCGGGAGGTGGGGATGAGCAGTTCTTC
j_gene: TRBJ2-7; v_gene: TRBV18; d_gene: TRBD2; abundance: NA; CDR3aa: CASSWYREGYEQYF; CDR3nt: TGTGCCAGCTCATGGTATCGGGAGGGCTACGAGCAGTACTTC
j_gene: TRBJ1-1; v_gene: TRBV6-1; d_gene: NA; abundance: once; CDR3aa: CASSEVTRSEAFF; CDR3nt: TGTGCCAGCAGTGAAGTAACACGATCTGAAGCTTTCTTT
j_gene: TRBJ2-7; v_gene: TRBV27; d_gene: TRBD2; abundance: NA; CDR3aa: CASSLYGSGNAREQYF; CDR3nt: TGTGCCAGCAGTTTATATGGTAGCGGGAACGCGCGAGAGCAGTACTTC
j_gene: TRBJ2-7; v_gene: TRBV6-5; d_gene: TRBD1; abundance: NA; CDR3aa: CASRAGTGGYEQYF; CDR3nt: TGTGCCAGCAGGGCCGGGACAGGGGGCTACGAGCAGTACTTC
j_gene: TRBJ2-7; v_gene: TRBV18; d_gene: TRBD2; abundance: NA; CDR3aa: CASSPGTNRPYEQYF; CDR3nt: TGTGCCAGCTCACCGGGGACTAATCGGCCCTACGAGCAGTACTTC
j_gene: TRBJ2-1; v_gene: TRBV29-1; d_gene: NA; abundance: NA; CDR3aa: CSGTEYNEQFF; CDR3nt: TGCAGCGGGACAGAATACAATGAGCAGTTCTTC
j_gene: TRBJ1-5; v_gene: TRBV6-2/TRBV6-3; d_gene: NA; abundance: NA; CDR3aa: CASSYSPPGVRNQPQHF; CDR3nt: TGTGCCAGCAGTTACTCCCCCCCAGGGGTTCGCAATCAGCCCCAGCATTTT
j_gene: TRBJ1-1; v_gene: TRBV18; d_gene: NA; abundance: NA; CDR3aa: CASSPISSPPNTEAFF; CDR3nt: TGTGCCAGCTCACCAATCAGTTCCCCACCAAACACTGAAGCTTTCTTT
j_gene: TRBJ2-6; v_gene: TRBV2; d_gene: NA; abundance: NA; CDR3aa: CASSGQDLSGANVLTF; CDR3nt: TGTGCCAGCAGTGGACAGGACCTCTCTGGGGCCAACGTCCTGACTTTC
j_gene: TRBJ2-2; v_gene: TRBV19; d_gene: NA; abundance: NA; CDR3aa: CASSTQSGTVAGELFF; CDR3nt: TGTGCCAGTAGTACACAATCAGGGACGGTGGCCGGGGAGCTGTTTTTT
j_gene: TRBJ2-6; v_gene: TRBV5-1; d_gene: TRBD1; abundance: once; CDR3aa: CASSWTGSGANVLTF; CDR3nt: TGCGCCAGCAGTTGGACAGGCTCTGGGGCCAACGTCCTGACTTTC
j_gene: TRBJ1-1; v_gene: TRBV19; d_gene: NA; abundance: NA; CDR3aa: CAILFKTEAFF; CDR3nt: TGTGCCATCCTATTCAAGACTGAAGCTTTCTTT
j_gene: TRBJ2-1; v_gene: TRBV15; d_gene: TRBD2; abundance: NA; CDR3aa: CATSGLLAGNNEQFF; CDR3nt: TGTGCCACCAGTGGGCTGCTAGCGGGGAACAATGAGCAGTTCTTC
j_gene: TRBJ2-3; v_gene: TRBV7-9; d_gene: TRBD2; abundance: NA; CDR3aa: CASSFGRGFEGTQYF; CDR3nt: TGTGCCAGCAGCTTCGGGCGGGGGTTCGAAGGTACGCAGTATTTT
j_gene: TRBJ2-1; v_gene: TRBV30; d_gene: TRBD2; abundance: NA; CDR3aa: CAWSSLTGLAAYNEQFF; CDR3nt: TGTGCCTGGAGTTCCCTTACGGGACTAGCGGCCTACAATGAGCAGTTCTTC
j_gene: TRBJ2-1; v_gene: TRBV24-1; d_gene: NA; abundance: NA; CDR3aa: CATSDPPSKFWGQVF; CDR3nt: TGTGCCACCAGTGATCCCCCTTCGAAATTTTGGGGGCAGGTCTTC
j_gene: TRBJ2-4; v_gene: TRBV7-9; d_gene: NA; abundance: NA; CDR3aa: CASSQPWRGADIQYF; CDR3nt: TGTGCCAGCAGCCAACCGTGGAGGGGCGCCGACATTCAGTACTTC
j_gene: TRBJ1-4; v_gene: TRBV7-9; d_gene: TRBD1; abundance: NA; CDR3aa: CASSTGDEKLFF; CDR3nt: TGTGCCAGCAGCACAGGGGATGAAAAACTGTTTTTT
j_gene: TRBJ2-1; v_gene: TRBV24-1; d_gene: NA; abundance: NA; CDR3aa: CATRTGSSSYNEQFF; CDR3nt: TGTGCCACCAGGACAGGATCAAGCTCCTACAATGAGCAGTTCTTC
j_gene: TRBJ1-6; v_gene: TRBV19; d_gene: TRBD1; abundance: many; CDR3aa: CASSRTGTGASPLHF; CDR3nt: TGTGCCAGTAGCCGGACCGGGACAGGGGCCTCACCCCTCCACTTT
j_gene: TRBJ2-5; v_gene: TRBV7-2; d_gene: NA; abundance: once; CDR3aa: CASSQRGSDQETQYF; CDR3nt: TGTGCCAGCAGCCAGAGGGGGTCGGACCAAGAGACCCAGTACTTC
j_gene: TRBJ1-1; v_gene: TRBV18; d_gene: NA; abundance: few; CDR3aa: CASSPRGGWNTEAFF; CDR3nt: TGTGCCAGCTCACCGAGGGGAGGGTGGAACACTGAAGCTTTCTTT
j_gene: TRBJ1-2; v_gene: TRBV3-1/TRBV3-2; d_gene: NA; abundance: NA; CDR3aa: CASSQLASGDGYTF; CDR3nt: TGTGCCAGCAGCCAATTAGCCTCGGGGGATGGCTACACCTTC
j_gene: TRBJ2-5; v_gene: TRBV4-2; d_gene: TRBD1; abundance: NA; CDR3aa: CASQDRGQGETQYF; CDR3nt: TGTGCCAGCCAAGACAGGGGGCAGGGAGAGACCCAGTACTTC
j_gene: TRBJ1-3; v_gene: TRBV19; d_gene: NA; abundance: NA; CDR3aa: CASSNRYYFGNTIYF; CDR3nt: TGTGCCAGTAGCAACAGATACTACTTTGGAAACACCATATATTTT
j_gene: TRBJ2-7; v_gene: TRBV5-1; d_gene: NA; abundance: NA; CDR3aa: CASSLGHTSSYEQYF; CDR3nt: TGCGCCAGCAGCTTGGGGCACACTTCCTCCTACGAGCAGTACTTC
j_gene: TRBJ2-7; v_gene: TRBV6-5; d_gene: NA; abundance: NA; CDR3aa: CASRKPQGWEQYF; CDR3nt: TGTGCCAGCAGGAAGCCGCAGGGGTGGGAGCAGTACTTC
j_gene: TRBJ1-6; v_gene: TRBV2; d_gene: NA; abundance: NA; CDR3aa: CASSEAAVYNSPLHF; CDR3nt: TGTGCCAGCAGTGAAGCGGCGGTGTATAATTCACCCCTCCACTTT
j_gene: TRBJ2-7; v_gene: TRBV6-5; d_gene: NA; abundance: NA; CDR3aa: CASSQPGTYEQYF; CDR3nt: TGTGCCAGCAGCCAACCCGGGACCTACGAGCAGTACTTC
j_gene: TRBJ2-1; v_gene: TRBV5-1; d_gene: TRBD1; abundance: NA; CDR3aa: CASSWTGAGGNEQFF; CDR3nt: TGCGCCAGCAGCTGGACAGGGGCAGGGGGCAATGAGCAGTTCTTC
j_gene: TRBJ1-2; v_gene: TRBV30; d_gene: TRBD1; abundance: NA; CDR3aa: CASPGQGLYGYTF; CDR3nt: TGTGCCTCTCCGGGACAGGGCCTCTATGGCTACACCTTC
j_gene: TRBJ2-3; v_gene: TRBV5-5; d_gene: TRBD2; abundance: NA; CDR3aa: CASSLTTTGLAGGGTQYF; CDR3nt: TGTGCCAGCAGCTTAACTACTACAGGACTAGCGGGAGGAGGTACGCAGTATTTT
j_gene: TRBJ1-5; v_gene: TRBV2; d_gene: NA; abundance: NA; CDR3aa: CASKNQGHSNQPQHF; CDR3nt: TGTGCCAGCAAGAACCAGGGTCATAGCAATCAGCCCCAGCATTTT
j_gene: TRBJ2-5; v_gene: TRBV6-6; d_gene: NA; abundance: NA; CDR3aa: CASSYEETQYF; CDR3nt: TGTGCCAGCAGTTACGAGGAGACCCAGTACTTC
j_gene: TRBJ2-7; v_gene: TRBV12-3/TRBV12-4; d_gene: NA; abundance: NA; CDR3aa: CASSLSGPEQYF; CDR3nt: TGTGCCAGCAGTTTATCAGGGCCCGAGCAGTACTTC
j_gene: TRBJ2-7; v_gene: TRBV5-1; d_gene: TRBD1; abundance: NA; CDR3aa: CASSRTGTSYEQYF; CDR3nt: TGCGCCAGCAGCCGGACAGGGACATCCTACGAGCAGTACTTC
j_gene: TRBJ1-3; v_gene: TRBV6-1; d_gene: NA; abundance: NA; CDR3aa: CASSEPGNTIYF; CDR3nt: TGTGCCAGCAGTGAACCTGGAAACACCATATATTTT
j_gene: TRBJ2-2; v_gene: TRBV3-1/TRBV3-2; d_gene: TRBD1; abundance: NA; CDR3aa: CASSHRDRARMELFF; CDR3nt: TGTGCCAGCAGCCACCGGGACAGGGCCCGGATGGAGCTGTTTTTT
j_gene: TRBJ1-3; v_gene: TRBV6-2/TRBV6-3; d_gene: NA; abundance: NA; CDR3aa: CASSFGDSGNTIYF; CDR3nt: TGTGCCAGCAGTTTCGGGGACTCTGGAAACACCATATATTTT
j_gene: TRBJ1-2; v_gene: TRBV28; d_gene: NA; abundance: NA; CDR3aa: CASSSSYQGNGHGYTF; CDR3nt: TGTGCCAGCAGTTCCTCGTATCAAGGAAACGGGCATGGCTACACCTTC
j_gene: TRBJ2-7; v_gene: TRBV24-1; d_gene: NA; abundance: NA; CDR3aa: CATSDWTTGPRMAYEQYF; CDR3nt: TGTGCCACCAGTGATTGGACCACGGGACCGCGGATGGCCTACGAGCAGTACTTC
j_gene: TRBJ1-2; v_gene: TRBV5-5; d_gene: TRBD1; abundance: NA; CDR3aa: CASSYDLGQGTRGYGYTF; CDR3nt: TGTGCCAGCAGCTACGACTTGGGACAGGGGACCCGGGGCTATGGCTACACCTTC
j_gene: TRBJ1-5; v_gene: TRBV3-1/TRBV3-2; d_gene: NA; abundance: NA; CDR3aa: CASSQGLMVNQPQHF; CDR3nt: TGTGCCAGCAGCCAAGGGTTAATGGTCAATCAGCCCCAGCATTTT
j_gene: TRBJ1-1; v_gene: TRBV12-3/TRBV12-4; d_gene: NA; abundance: NA; CDR3aa: CASVQGTEAFF; CDR3nt: TGTGCCAGCGTACAGGGTACTGAAGCTTTCTTT
j_gene: TRBJ2-1; v_gene: TRBV3-1/TRBV3-2; d_gene: NA; abundance: NA; CDR3aa: CASSQVELAHNEQFF; CDR3nt: TGTGCCAGCAGCCAAGTTGAACTAGCCCACAATGAGCAGTTCTTC
j_gene: TRBJ2-3; v_gene: TRBV7-8; d_gene: TRBD2; abundance: NA; CDR3aa: CASSPYRSGGADTQYF; CDR3nt: TGTGCCAGCAGCCCCTACCGGAGCGGGGGGGCAGATACGCAGTATTTT
j_gene: TRBJ1-4; v_gene: TRBV3-1/TRBV3-2; d_gene: TRBD1; abundance: NA; CDR3aa: CASSQATGDREKLFF; CDR3nt: TGTGCCAGCAGCCAAGCGACAGGGGATCGTGAAAAACTGTTTTTT
j_gene: TRBJ1-1; v_gene: TRBV18; d_gene: NA; abundance: NA; CDR3aa: CASSLSSGKNTEAFF; CDR3nt: TGTGCCAGCTCACTGAGTTCGGGGAAGAACACTGAAGCTTTCTTT
j_gene: TRBJ1-2; v_gene: TRBV18; d_gene: NA; abundance: NA; CDR3aa: CASSPSDSHFYGYTF; CDR3nt: TGTGCCAGCTCACCGTCGGACAGCCATTTCTATGGCTACACCTTC
j_gene: TRBJ1-1; v_gene: TRBV5-1; d_gene: NA; abundance: NA; CDR3aa: CASSIGIVNTEAFF; CDR3nt: TGCGCCAGCAGTATCGGAATAGTGAACACTGAAGCTTTCTTT
j_gene: TRBJ2-1; v_gene: TRBV28; d_gene: NA; abundance: NA; CDR3aa: CASSLGKGQVDEQFF; CDR3nt: TGTGCCAGCAGTTTGGGTAAGGGGCAGGTCGATGAGCAGTTCTTC
j_gene: TRBJ1-2; v_gene: TRBV4-1; d_gene: NA; abundance: NA; CDR3aa: CASSQDLGAPAFYGYTF; CDR3nt: TGCGCCAGCAGCCAAGATCTTGGGGCCCCCGCTTTCTATGGCTACACCTTC
j_gene: TRBJ2-3; v_gene: TRBV3-1/TRBV3-2; d_gene: NA; abundance: NA; CDR3aa: CASSLSGTDTQYF; CDR3nt: TGTGCCAGCAGCCTGTCGGGCACAGATACGCAGTATTTT